The 24 T cell receptor beta chains below all came from one sample that was sequenced in a study of blood T cell repertoires in COVID-19. TCRdb's table, derived via immunoSEQ multiplex PCR, lists solely in-frame clones and lacks some. The sample contains about 250,000 clones, 88% of which appear only once. Sequencing was carried out using PBMCs or T cells enriched from blood (not recorded which). These TCRs come from a woman in her forties or fifties who had recovered from COVID-19.

The genes are TRBV5-1 and TRBJ2-2, with D unresolved. The CDR3 spans 15 residues. Germline CDR1 is SGHRS and CDR2 is YFSETQ. V lost 0 bases, J lost 1 base, and 7 bases lay in between. CDR3 DNA: TGCGCCAGCAGCTTGGCCGTCGGGAACACCGGGGAGCTGTTTTTT. Amino acid sequence: CASSLAVGNTGELFF.

This rearrangement joins TRBV7-9 to TRBJ1-2; 9 positions match TRBD1. CDR3 length: 16 amino acids. V trimming: 5 bases; J trimming: 3 bases; junction bases outside the gene matches: 10. From germline, CDR1 is SEHNR and CDR2 FQNEAQ (reference sequence). Here the CDR3 reads CASSLYRDRDYYGYTF. The DNA of the CDR3 is TGTGCCAGCAGCCTGTACCGGGACAGGGATTACTATGGCTACACCTTC.

The rearrangement links TRBV7-2 to TRBJ2-5; D is ambiguous. The CDR3 is 14 amino acids. From germline, CDR1 is SGHTA and CDR2 FQGNSA. Trimming stripped 4 bases from V and 3 bases from J, with 12 bases between. The CDR3: CASSSSSREETQYF. Written as DNA, the CDR3 is TGTGCCAGCAGCTCCAGTAGTCGGGAAGAGACCCAGTACTTC.

This clone was detected a few times. The V gene is TRBV28, the J gene TRBJ1-2, with D maybe TRBD1 (5 bases). The CDR3 extends over 14 amino acids. Germline V gene data show CDR1 as MDHEN and CDR2 as SYDVKM. Trimming stripped 5 bases from V and 7 bases from J, with 17 bases between. The CDR3 sequence is CASSPHNSGGGYTF. CDR3 bases: TGTGCCAGCAGTCCCCACAATTCGGGGGGTGGCTACACCTTC.

The V gene is TRBV19, the J gene TRBJ1-2, with a possible D match to TRBD1 (6 bases). The CDR3 totals 14 residues. Trimming removed 4 bases from V and 4 bases from J, with 13 bases in between. Germline CDR1 is LNHDA and CDR2 is SQIVND (reference sequence). The DNA of the CDR3 is TGTGCCAGTAGTAGATCACAGGGTGTCTATGGCTACACCTTC. This gives the protein CASSRSQGVYGYTF. The full variable domain, with the rest looked up from reference TRBV19 and TRBJ1-2, is DGGITQSPKYLFRKEGQNVTLSCEQNLNHDAMYWYRQDPGQGLRLIYYSQIVNDFQKGDIAEGYSVSREKKESFPLTVTSAQKNPTAFYLCASSRSQGVYGYTFGSGTRLTVV.

The V call is TRBV18, the J call TRBJ2-7; 10 nucleotides line up with TRBD1. This CDR3 has 14 residues. Germline V lookup: CDR1 KGHSH, CDR2 LQKENI. Trimming at V came to 4 bases and at J to 2 bases, leaving 2 bases not matched to a gene. The CDR3 loop is CASSLDRGPYEQYF. Written as DNA, the CDR3 is TGTGCCAGCTCACTAGACAGGGGGCCCTACGAGCAGTACTTC.

The rearrangement uses TRBV24-1 and TRBJ2-2; no reliable D call. Trimming removed 6 bases at V and 4 bases at J, with 14 bases between. The CDR3 spans 15 residues. Germline CDR1 KGHDR, CDR2 SFDVKD. The CDR3 DNA reads as TGTGCCACCAGTACCTCCGGCGGTGGCACCGGGGAGCTGTTTTTT. Translated: CATSTSGGGTGELFF.

The chain has TRBV7-2 and TRBJ1-5; D is unresolved. V was shortened by 2 bases and J by 3 bases, with 11 bases between the two germline ends. This CDR3 contains 15 residues. Germline V gives CDR1 SGHTA, CDR2 FQGNSA. The CDR3 DNA reads TGTGCCAGCAGCTTAAGCTCCGGGGTCAATCAGCCCCAGCATTTT. Protein sequence: CASSLSSGVNQPQHF.

This chain links TRBV3-1 (or the pseudogene TRBV3-2) with TRBJ1-5; D ambiguous. Germline lookup yields CDR1 LGHDT and CDR2 YNNKEL (reference sequence). CDR3 length: 17 amino acids. V was shortened by 1 base and J by 7 bases, with 20 bases between the two germline ends. CDR3 residues: CASSQGSVSLPGQPQHF. CDR3 DNA: TGTGCCAGCAGCCAAGGTTCTGTGAGCCTCCCCGGGCAGCCCCAGCATTTT.

This chain uses TRBV28 with TRBJ1-3, with 9 nucleotides matching TRBD1. V lost 4 bases and J lost 0; bases outside the gene matches: 1. The CDR3 is 15 amino acids. Germline V gene lookup returns CDR1 MDHEN and CDR2 SYDVKM. The CDR3, as DNA: TGTGCCAGCAGTTCGGGACAGGGCTCTGGAAACACCATATATTTT. This codes for CASSSGQGSGNTIYF.

This sequence joins TRBV7-9 and TRBJ2-3; no clear D. Germline V gene lookup returns CDR1 SEHNR and CDR2 FQNEAQ (reference sequence). The V and J ends lost 0 bases and 6 bases respectively, with 13 bases between them. The CDR3 sequence is 15 residues long. The CDR3 DNA sequence: TGTGCCAGCAGCTTAGCCCTCCCCTACGGGGATACGCAGTATTTT. This codes for CASSLALPYGDTQYF.

This chain links TRBV28 with TRBJ2-7; 8 bases match TRBD2. The CDR3 contains 14 residues. Germline CDR1 reads MDHEN; CDR2 reads SYDVKM. V gave up 8 bases and J gave up 4 bases; unmatched junction bases: 10. As DNA, the CDR3 is TGTGCCAGCTTCTGTAGCGGGAAGTGGTACGAGCAGTACTTC. It is translated as CASFCSGKWYEQYF.

J is TRBJ1-1 and V is TRBV2; D ambiguous. Germline loops: CDR1 SNHLY, CDR2 FYNNEI. V lost 3 bases and J 1 base, leaving 9 bases between the germline ends. The CDR3 runs to 14 residues. CDR3 DNA sequence: TGTGCCAGCAGTGAGCCCCACAAGAACACTGAAGCTTTCTTT. As protein: CASSEPHKNTEAFF.

The J gene is TRBJ2-1, the V gene TRBV7-8; TRBD2 agrees at 7 bases. Germline V lookup: CDR1 SGHVS, CDR2 FQNEAQ. V lost 5 bases, J lost 9 bases, and 13 bases stayed unmatched. The CDR3 spans 15 residues. The CDR3 coding sequence is TGTGCCAGCAGCCCAGGACTAGGGGAGGGAAGTGAGCAGTTCTTC. Translation: CASSPGLGEGSEQFF.

This sequence joins TRBV4-2 and TRBJ1-5, with D perhaps TRBD1 (6 bases). The ends were cut back, 1 base at V and 0 bases at J, with 10 bases in the middle. The CDR3 totals 16 residues. Germline V gene sequence: CDR1 LGHNA, CDR2 YNFKEQ. The CDR3 bases are TGTGCCAGCAGCCAAGGGACAGTCTTTAGCAATCAGCCCCAGCATTTT. This encodes CASSQGTVFSNQPQHF.

The chain recombines TRBV9 with TRBJ2-7; 8 bases are a match to TRBD1. Trimming at V came to 3 bases and at J to 5 bases, leaving 7 bases not matched to a gene. Germline-derived CDR1 and CDR2 are SGDLS and YYNGEE. The CDR3 is 14 amino acids. The CDR3, as DNA: TGTGCCAGCAGCGGCCAGGGGGCGGGCCACGAGCAGTACTTC. Its translation is CASSGQGAGHEQYF.

The J gene is TRBJ2-5, the V gene TRBV3-1 (or the pseudogene TRBV3-2); possibly TRBD2 for D (6 bases). The V gene lost 0 bases and the J gene lost 0 bases, with 11 bases spanning the gap. From germline, CDR1 is LGHDT and CDR2 YNNKEL (reference sequence). This CDR3 is built from 16 residues. Here the CDR3 reads CASSQDVAEDQETQYF. Here the CDR3 DNA reads TGTGCCAGCAGCCAAGATGTAGCGGAAGACCAAGAGACCCAGTACTTC.

V gene TRBV4-1 combines with J gene TRBJ1-1; maybe TRBD1 (5 bases). The V and J ends lost 1 base and 5 bases respectively, with 17 bases between them. This CDR3 has 16 residues. Germline-derived CDR1 and CDR2 are MGHRA and YSYEKL. The CDR3 is CASSQGDFGGRTEAFF. The CDR3 coding sequence is TGCGCCAGCAGCCAAGGGGACTTCGGTGGGAGGACTGAAGCTTTCTTT.

Turning to this clone: Different DNA sequences within this sample yield the same CDR3. This sequence joins TRBV28 and TRBJ1-5; D might be TRBD1 (5 bases). CDR1 is MDHEN, CDR2 SYDVKM, per germline. The CDR3 spans 13 residues. V lost 5 bases and J lost 4, with 9 bases in between. The DNA of the CDR3 is TGTGCCAGCAGTCGGCAGGGAAATCAGCCCCAGCATTTT. It is translated as CASSRQGNQPQHF.

The chain has TRBV12-3 or TRBV12-4 and TRBJ1-1, with 7 bases aligning to TRBD1. The CDR3 has 13 amino acids. V lost 7 bases, J lost 3 bases, and 5 bases stayed unmatched. Here the CDR3 reads CASNKGQHTEAFF. The CDR3 DNA is TGTGCCAGCAACAAGGGACAGCACACTGAAGCTTTCTTT.

V and J are TRBV19 and TRBJ2-1, with 7 bases lining up with TRBD2. This CDR3 contains 14 residues. Germline CDR1 is LNHDA and CDR2 is SQIVND (reference sequence). V dropped 6 bases and J dropped 7; count of bases not matched to a gene: 9. The CDR3 coding sequence is TGTGCCAGTAGGTTCAGCGGGGCGAGGAATGAGCAGTTCTTC. Its translation is CASRFSGARNEQFF.

V gene TRBV9 combines with J gene TRBJ2-1, with TRBD2 identical over 8 bases. The CDR3 has 13 amino acids. Germline loops: CDR1 SGDLS, CDR2 YYNGEE. V trimming: 4 bases; J trimming: 8 bases; junction bases outside the gene matches: 5. As DNA, the CDR3 is TGTGCCAGCAGCTCAGGACTAGCCCATGAGCAGTTCTTC. Its protein is CASSSGLAHEQFF.

The chain carries TRBV2 and TRBJ1-2; tentative D call: TRBD1 (6 bases). The CDR3 is 15 residues long. V dropped 7 bases and J dropped 8 bases, with 23 bases sitting between them. Per germline, CDR1 SNHLY and CDR2 FYNNEI. The CDR3 loop reads CASTLQGPGGSGYTF. CDR3 in DNA: TGTGCCAGCACCCTACAGGGACCGGGGGGGAGCGGCTACACCTTC.

The chain is built from TRBV5-6 and TRBJ1-3; TRBD1 is a possible D gene (5 bases). Germline CDR1 and CDR2: SGHDT and YYEEEE. With 2 bases removed from V and 2 bases from J, the gap between germline ends came to 17 bases. CDR3 length equals 17 residues. This CDR3 reads CASSLSGAWVAGNTIYF. Written as DNA, the CDR3 is TGTGCCAGCAGCTTAAGCGGGGCTTGGGTGGCTGGAAACACCATATATTTT.